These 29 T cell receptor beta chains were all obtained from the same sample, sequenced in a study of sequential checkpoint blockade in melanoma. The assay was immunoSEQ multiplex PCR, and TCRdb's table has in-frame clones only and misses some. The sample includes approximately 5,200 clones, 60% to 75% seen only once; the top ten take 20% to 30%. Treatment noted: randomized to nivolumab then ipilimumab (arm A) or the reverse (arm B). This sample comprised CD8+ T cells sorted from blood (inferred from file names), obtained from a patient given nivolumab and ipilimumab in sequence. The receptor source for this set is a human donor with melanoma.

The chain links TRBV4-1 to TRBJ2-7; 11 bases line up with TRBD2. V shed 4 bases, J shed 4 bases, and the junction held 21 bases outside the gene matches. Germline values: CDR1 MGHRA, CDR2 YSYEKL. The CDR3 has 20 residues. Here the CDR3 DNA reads TGCGCCAGCAGCCCCCTCCCGGGGCAGGGGGCGGCTAGCGGGAGGTACGAGCAGTACTTC. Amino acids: CASSPLPGQGAASGRYEQYF.

CDR3 nucleotide sequence: TGTGCCAGCAGCGACGGGACAGGGCATTCACCCCTCCACTTT. Protein sequence: CASSDGTGHSPLHF. This chain links TRBV9 with TRBJ1-6; 9 bases match TRBD1. Germline V CDR1 and CDR2: SGDLS, YYNGEE. V lost 3 bases and J lost 8; bases outside the gene matches: 3. The CDR3 runs to 14 residues.

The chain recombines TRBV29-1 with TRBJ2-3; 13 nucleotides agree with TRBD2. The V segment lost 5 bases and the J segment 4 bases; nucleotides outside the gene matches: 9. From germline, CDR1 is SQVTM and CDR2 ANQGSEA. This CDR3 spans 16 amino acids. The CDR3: CSVHWTSGRIPDTQYF. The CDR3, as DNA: TGCAGCGTTCATTGGACTAGCGGGAGAATACCAGATACGCAGTATTTT.

The DNA for the CDR3 is TGTGCCAGCAGTTTAAGAGGACAGGGGGTAAACTACGAGCAGTACTTC. Its translation is CASSLRGQGVNYEQYF. The chain couples TRBV27 to TRBJ2-7; 10 bases map to TRBD1. The CDR3 length is 16 residues. V gave up 2 bases and J gave up 3 bases; unmatched junction bases: 7. The germline CDR1 and CDR2 sequences are MNHEY and SMNVEV (reference sequence).

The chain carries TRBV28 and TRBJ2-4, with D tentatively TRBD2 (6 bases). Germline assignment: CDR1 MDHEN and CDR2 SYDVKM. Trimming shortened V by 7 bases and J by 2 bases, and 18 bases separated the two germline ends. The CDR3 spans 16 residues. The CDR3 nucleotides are TGTGCCAGCACTTCGTACGCGGGGTTATCCAAAAACATTCAGTACTTC. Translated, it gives CASTSYAGLSKNIQYF.

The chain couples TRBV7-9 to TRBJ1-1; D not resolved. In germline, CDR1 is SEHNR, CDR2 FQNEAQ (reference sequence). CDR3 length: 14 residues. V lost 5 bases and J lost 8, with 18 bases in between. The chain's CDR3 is CASSPRSGLPEAFF. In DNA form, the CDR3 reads TGTGCCAGCAGCCCCCGTTCGGGTCTACCCGAAGCTTTCTTT.

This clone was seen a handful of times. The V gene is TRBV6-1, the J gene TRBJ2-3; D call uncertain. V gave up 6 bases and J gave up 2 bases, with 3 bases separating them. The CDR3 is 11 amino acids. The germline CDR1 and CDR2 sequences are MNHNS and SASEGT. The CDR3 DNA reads TGTGCCAGCAGCCACACAGATACGCAGTATTTT. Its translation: CASSHTDTQYF.

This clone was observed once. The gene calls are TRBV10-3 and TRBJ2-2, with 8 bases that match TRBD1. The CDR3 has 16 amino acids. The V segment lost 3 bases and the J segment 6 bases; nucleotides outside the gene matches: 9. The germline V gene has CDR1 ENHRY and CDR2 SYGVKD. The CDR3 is CAISEGGTGLSGELFF. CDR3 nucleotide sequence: TGTGCCATCAGTGAAGGAGGGACAGGCCTCTCCGGGGAGCTGTTTTTT.

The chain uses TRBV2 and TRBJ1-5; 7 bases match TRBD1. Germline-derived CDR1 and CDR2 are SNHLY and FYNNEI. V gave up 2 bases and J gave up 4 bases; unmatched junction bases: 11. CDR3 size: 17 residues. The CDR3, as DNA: TGTGCCAGCAGTGAATTGTTCGGGACAGCGACTAATCAGCCCCAGCATTTT. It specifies CASSELFGTATNQPQHF.

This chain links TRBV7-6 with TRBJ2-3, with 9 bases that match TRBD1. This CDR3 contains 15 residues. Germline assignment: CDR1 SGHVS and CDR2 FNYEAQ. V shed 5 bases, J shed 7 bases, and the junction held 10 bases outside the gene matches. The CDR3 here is CASSPGTGLSNTQYF. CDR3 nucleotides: TGTGCCAGCAGCCCGGGGACAGGGCTCTCCAATACGCAGTATTTT.

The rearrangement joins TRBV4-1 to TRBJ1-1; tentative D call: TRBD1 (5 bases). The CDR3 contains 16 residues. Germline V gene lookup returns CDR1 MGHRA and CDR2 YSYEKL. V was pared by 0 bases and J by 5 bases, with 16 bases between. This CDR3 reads CASSQDFGTSWTEAFF. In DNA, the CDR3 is TGCGCCAGCAGCCAAGATTTTGGGACTTCGTGGACTGAAGCTTTCTTT.

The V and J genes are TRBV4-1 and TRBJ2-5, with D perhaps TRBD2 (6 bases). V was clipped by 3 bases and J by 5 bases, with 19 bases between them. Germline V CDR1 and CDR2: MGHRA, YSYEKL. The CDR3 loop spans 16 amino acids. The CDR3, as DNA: TGCGCCAGCAGCCAGAATCCTGCCGGAGGGGACGAGACCCAGTACTTC. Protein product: CASSQNPAGGDETQYF.

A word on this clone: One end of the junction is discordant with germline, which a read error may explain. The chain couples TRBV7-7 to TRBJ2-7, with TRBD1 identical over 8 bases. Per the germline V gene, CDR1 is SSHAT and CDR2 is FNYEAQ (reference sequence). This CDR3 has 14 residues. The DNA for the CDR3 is TGTGCTAGCAGCCCCGGGACAGGAGCCTACGAGCAGTACTTC. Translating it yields CASSPGTGAYEQYF.

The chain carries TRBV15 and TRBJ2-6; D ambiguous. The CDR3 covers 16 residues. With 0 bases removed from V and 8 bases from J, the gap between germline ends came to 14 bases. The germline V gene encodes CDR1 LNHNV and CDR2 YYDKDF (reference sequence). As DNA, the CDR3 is TGTGCCACCAGCAGAGAAGTCACCGGTTCGACCAACGTCCTGACTTTC. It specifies CATSREVTGSTNVLTF.

The CDR3 nucleotides read TGTGCCAGCAGCCTCCGGGGACAGGGGGCCAGCGAGCAGTACTTC. This gives the protein CASSLRGQGASEQYF. V is TRBV9 and J is TRBJ2-7; 12 bases match TRBD1. Germline V lookup: CDR1 SGDLS, CDR2 YYNGEE. Losses at the gene ends were 4 bases for V and 6 bases for J; bases not matched to a gene: 8. This CDR3 is built from 15 residues.

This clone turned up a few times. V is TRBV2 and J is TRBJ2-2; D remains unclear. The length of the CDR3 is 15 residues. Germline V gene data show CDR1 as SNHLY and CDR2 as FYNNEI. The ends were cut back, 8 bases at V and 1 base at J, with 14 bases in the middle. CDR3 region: CASQKNPGNTGELFF. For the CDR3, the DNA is TGTGCCAGCCAAAAGAACCCCGGGAACACCGGGGAGCTGTTTTTT.

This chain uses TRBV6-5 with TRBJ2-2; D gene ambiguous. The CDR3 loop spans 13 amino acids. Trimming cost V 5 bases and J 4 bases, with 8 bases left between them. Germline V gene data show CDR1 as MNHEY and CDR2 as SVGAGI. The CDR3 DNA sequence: TGTGCCAGCAGTACCACGGGCACCGGGGAGCTGTTTTTT. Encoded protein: CASSTTGTGELFF.

The CDR3 DNA reads TGTGCCAGCAGCTTGCAGGGCACCTACAATGAGCAGTTCTTC. As protein: CASSLQGTYNEQFF. V is TRBV5-4 and J is TRBJ2-1; perhaps TRBD1 as D (5 bases). This CDR3 is built from 14 residues. Germline V gives CDR1 SGHNT, CDR2 YYREEE (reference sequence). Trimming took off 1 base at V and 2 bases at J, with 7 bases between the two ends.

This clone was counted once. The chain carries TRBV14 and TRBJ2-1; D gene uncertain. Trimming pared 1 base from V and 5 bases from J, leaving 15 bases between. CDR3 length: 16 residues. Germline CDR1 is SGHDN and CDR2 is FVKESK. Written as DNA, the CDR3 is TGTGCCAGCAGCCAAGGGGCAGGTCGTTTAAACAATGAGCAGTTCTTC. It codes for CASSQGAGRLNNEQFF.

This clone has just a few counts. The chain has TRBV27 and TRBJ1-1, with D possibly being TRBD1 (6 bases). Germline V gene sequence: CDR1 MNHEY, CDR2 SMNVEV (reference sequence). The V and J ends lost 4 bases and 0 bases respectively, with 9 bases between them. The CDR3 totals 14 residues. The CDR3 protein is CASSSHRVNTEAFF. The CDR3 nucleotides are TGTGCCAGCAGTTCCCACAGGGTGAACACTGAAGCTTTCTTT.

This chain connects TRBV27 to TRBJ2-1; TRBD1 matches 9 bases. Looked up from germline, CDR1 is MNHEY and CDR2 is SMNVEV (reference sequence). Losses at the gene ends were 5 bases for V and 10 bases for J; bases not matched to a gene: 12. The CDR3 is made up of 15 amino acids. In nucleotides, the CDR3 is TGTGCCAGCAGTCCTCGGGACAGGGAGGGATGGGAGCAGTTCTTC. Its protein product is CASSPRDREGWEQFF.

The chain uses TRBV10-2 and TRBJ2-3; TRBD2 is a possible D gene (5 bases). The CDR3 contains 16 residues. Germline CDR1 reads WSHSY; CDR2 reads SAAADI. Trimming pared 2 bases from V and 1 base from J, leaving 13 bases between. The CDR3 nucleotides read TGCGCCAGCAGTGAGCATGGTCAGCGGCGCACAGATACGCAGTATTTT. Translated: CASSEHGQRRTDTQYF.

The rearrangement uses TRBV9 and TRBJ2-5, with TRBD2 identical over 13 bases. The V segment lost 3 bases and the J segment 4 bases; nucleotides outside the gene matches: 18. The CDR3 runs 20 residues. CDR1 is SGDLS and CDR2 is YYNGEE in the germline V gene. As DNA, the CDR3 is TGTGCCAGCAGCGCAACGACTAGCGGGAGGCCCCGTAAACCGGGAGAGACCCAGTACTTC. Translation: CASSATTSGRPRKPGETQYF.

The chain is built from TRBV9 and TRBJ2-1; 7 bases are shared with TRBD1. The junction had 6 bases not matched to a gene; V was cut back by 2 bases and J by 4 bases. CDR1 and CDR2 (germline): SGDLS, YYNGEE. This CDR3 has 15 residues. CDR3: CASSVETGLYNEQFF. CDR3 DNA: TGTGCCAGCAGCGTCGAGACAGGGTTGTACAATGAGCAGTTCTTC. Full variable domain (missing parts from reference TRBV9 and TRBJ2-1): DSGVTQTPKHLITATGQRVTLRCSPRSGDLSVYWYQQSLDQGLQFLIQYYNGEERAKGNILERFSAQQFPDLHSELNLSSLELGDSALYFCASSVETGLYNEQFFGPGTRLTVL.

The CDR3 here is CSVEDGVGQGYEQYF. CDR3 nucleotide sequence: TGCAGCGTTGAAGATGGGGTGGGACAGGGCTACGAGCAGTACTTC. The chain employs TRBV29-1 and TRBJ2-7; TRBD1 agrees at 9 bases. This CDR3 region has 15 residues. Germline-derived CDR1 and CDR2 are SQVTM and ANQGSEA. Germline trimming cut 0 bases from V and 3 bases from J; bases unmatched to any gene: 6.

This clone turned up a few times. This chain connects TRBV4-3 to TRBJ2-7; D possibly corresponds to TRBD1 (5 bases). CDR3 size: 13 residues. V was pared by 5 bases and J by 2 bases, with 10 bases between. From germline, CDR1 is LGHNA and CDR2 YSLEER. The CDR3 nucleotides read TGCGCCAGCAGCAGGGGCGTCACCTACGAGCAGTACTTC. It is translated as CASSRGVTYEQYF.

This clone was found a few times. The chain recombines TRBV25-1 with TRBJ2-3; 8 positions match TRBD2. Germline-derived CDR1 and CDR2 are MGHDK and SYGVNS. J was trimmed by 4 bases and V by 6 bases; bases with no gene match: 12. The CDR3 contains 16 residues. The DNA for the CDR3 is TGTGCCAGCAGCCCGCCCTCGGGGGGGCCGTCAGATACGCAGTATTTT. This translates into CASSPPSGGPSDTQYF.

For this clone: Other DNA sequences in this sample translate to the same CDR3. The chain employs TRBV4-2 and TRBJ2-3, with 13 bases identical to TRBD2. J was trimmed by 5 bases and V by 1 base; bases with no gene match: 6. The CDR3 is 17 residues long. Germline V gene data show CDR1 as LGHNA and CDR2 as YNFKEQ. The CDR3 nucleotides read TGTGCCAGCAGCCAAGTACTAGCGGGGGGGGAGAGAGATACGCAGTATTTT. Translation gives CASSQVLAGGERDTQYF.

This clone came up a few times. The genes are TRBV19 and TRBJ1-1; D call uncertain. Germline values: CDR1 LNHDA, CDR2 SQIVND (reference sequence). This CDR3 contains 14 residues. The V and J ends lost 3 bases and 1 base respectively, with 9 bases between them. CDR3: CASSMMRENTEAFF. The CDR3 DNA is TGTGCCAGTAGTATGATGAGAGAGAACACTGAAGCTTTCTTT.